Shown below are 22 T cell receptor beta chains from a single sample sequenced in a study of OX40 agonist ivuxolimab in advanced cancers. Method: immunoSEQ multiplex PCR; TCRdb's copy keeps in-frame clones and lacks some. Seen here are 40,000 to 60,000 clones, roughly 88% observed once, and the top ten hold 3.4%. The source material was CD4+ or CD8+ T cells sorted from blood, sampled in a trial of the OX40 agonist ivuxolimab. The receptors stem from an adult with an advanced solid tumor such as melanoma, head and neck, liver or kidney cancer.

The chain links TRBV2 to TRBJ2-3; 8 bases align to TRBD1. The CDR3 consists of 14 residues. V lost 5 bases and J lost 7; bases outside the gene matches: 8. In germline, CDR1 is SNHLY, CDR2 FYNNEI. The CDR3 loop reads CASSPDRESNTQYF. CDR3 coding DNA: TGTGCCAGCAGTCCGGACAGGGAGTCGAATACGCAGTATTTT.

The chain carries TRBV27 and TRBJ1-3; D unresolved. Per germline, CDR1 MNHEY and CDR2 SMNVEV (reference sequence). This CDR3 has 16 residues. Trimming cost V 0 bases and J 2 bases, with 11 bases left between them. CDR3 in DNA: TGTGCCAGCAGTTTATCGAACGAGGGCACTGGAAACACCATATATTTT. This codes for CASSLSNEGTGNTIYF.

This CDR3 is CASSTGQGYGQPQHF. The CDR3 DNA is TGCGCCAGCAGCACGGGACAGGGGTATGGTCAGCCCCAGCATTTT. This chain connects TRBV5-1 to TRBJ1-5; 10 bases are shared with TRBD1. This CDR3 is built from 15 residues. J lost 6 bases, V lost 4 bases, and 7 bases had no gene match. Looked up from germline, CDR1 is SGHRS and CDR2 is YFSETQ.

The chain joins TRBV2 to TRBJ2-3; D not resolved. Germline V gives CDR1 SNHLY, CDR2 FYNNEI. The CDR3 is made up of 15 amino acids. Deletions cut 3 bases from V and 3 bases from J, with 13 bases between. In DNA, the CDR3 is TGTGCCAGCAGTGATGACGGCTTGGGGACAGATACGCAGTATTTT. This encodes CASSDDGLGTDTQYF.

The chain is built from TRBV5-1 and TRBJ1-2; 8 nucleotides agree with TRBD1. Per germline, CDR1 SGHRS and CDR2 YFSETQ. With V trimmed by 1 base and J by 1 base, 9 bases remained unmatched. The CDR3 has 17 residues. CDR3 nucleotides: TGCGCCAGCAGCTTGAATAGCAGGGGGCGGGATAACTATGGCTACACCTTC. Amino acid sequence: CASSLNSRGRDNYGYTF.

V usage is TRBV18 and J usage is TRBJ2-5; TRBD1 matches at 10 bases. The CDR3 spans 15 residues. The germline V gene has CDR1 KGHSH and CDR2 LQKENI. The V segment lost 3 bases and the J segment 3 bases; nucleotides outside the gene matches: 4. In nucleotides, the CDR3 is TGTGCCAGCTCACCCCGACAGGGGGCGGAAGAGACCCAGTACTTC. As protein: CASSPRQGAEETQYF.

This clone has a single count. This chain joins TRBV9 and TRBJ1-1; D is unresolved. Trimming took off 3 bases at V and 0 bases at J, with 9 bases between the two ends. The CDR3 runs 14 residues. Looked up from germline, CDR1 is SGDLS and CDR2 is YYNGEE. The CDR3 DNA follows: TGTGCCAGCAGCGCTTCCACCTTGAACACTGAAGCTTTCTTT. Encoded protein: CASSASTLNTEAFF. Full variable domain (outside the CDR3, taken from reference TRBV9 and TRBJ1-1): DSGVTQTPKHLITATGQRVTLRCSPRSGDLSVYWYQQSLDQGLQFLIQYYNGEERAKGNILERFSAQQFPDLHSELNLSSLELGDSALYFCASSASTLNTEAFFGQGTRLTVV.

This clone occurred once. The chain is built from TRBV7-2 and TRBJ2-1; TRBD1 matches at 7 bases. Germline CDR1 is SGHTA and CDR2 is FQGNSA. This CDR3 has 15 residues. V lost 2 bases to trimming and J lost 0 bases; unmatched junction nucleotides: 1. The CDR3 loop is CASSLRDSSYNEQFF. In DNA, the CDR3 is TGTGCCAGCAGCTTAAGGGACAGCTCCTACAATGAGCAGTTCTTC.

This CDR3 reads CATSRDRAGELFF. In DNA form, the CDR3 reads TGTGCCACCAGCAGGGACAGGGCCGGGGAGCTGTTTTTT. This sequence joins TRBV15 and TRBJ2-2; 8 bases agree with TRBD1. Per the germline V gene, CDR1 is LNHNV and CDR2 is YYDKDF (reference sequence). The CDR3 runs to 13 residues. The J segment lost 6 bases and the V segment lost 3 bases, leaving 0 bases of the junction unmatched.

The chain uses TRBV11-1 and TRBJ2-1, with D hard to call. The CDR3 spans 13 residues. The V and J ends lost 2 bases and 8 bases respectively, with 10 bases between them. From germline, CDR1 is SGHAT and CDR2 FQDESV (reference sequence). The CDR3 DNA follows: TGTGCCAGCAGCTTACCCCCTTCCCATGAGCAGTTCTTC. Translating it yields CASSLPPSHEQFF.

This clone was seen just once. This chain links TRBV19 with TRBJ1-2; D is possibly TRBD1 (5 bases). This CDR3 is built from 11 residues. Between the trimmed V and J ends, which lost 5 bases and 7 bases, there was a span of 8 bases. In germline, CDR1 is LNHDA, CDR2 SQIVND (reference sequence). The CDR3, as DNA: TGTGCCAGTAGTGAGCAGGGTGGCTACACCTTC. Translating it yields CASSEQGGYTF.

CDR3 nucleotides: TGTGCCAGCAGCCCCATCTCGGGACAGGGGGGCTATGGCTACACCTTC. It yields the protein CASSPISGQGGYGYTF. The chain has TRBV5-4 and TRBJ1-2, with TRBD1 matching 11 bases. With V trimmed by 4 bases and J by 4 bases, 9 bases remained unmatched. The CDR3 contains 16 residues. Germline assignment: CDR1 SGHNT and CDR2 YYREEE (reference sequence).

This clone was seen a handful of times. The V call is TRBV28, the J call TRBJ1-6, with a tentative D call TRBD1 (5 bases). The CDR3 has 17 amino acids. Germline V gene data show CDR1 as MDHEN and CDR2 as SYDVKM. The V gene lost 6 bases and the J gene lost 7 bases, with 22 bases spanning the gap. Written as DNA, the CDR3 is TGTGCCAGCAGAGACGCGCAGTGGGTCGGGGCGAATTCACCCCTCCACTTT. Translating it yields CASRDAQWVGANSPLHF.

In this sample, this clone turned up once. V usage is TRBV9 and J usage is TRBJ2-1; D is ambiguous. Germline CDR1 and CDR2: SGDLS and YYNGEE. Trimming took 0 bases from V and 10 from J, leaving 11 bases between them. This CDR3 has 13 amino acids. CDR3 nucleotides: TGTGCCAGCAGCGTAGGGATTACCCCCGAGCAGTTCTTC. Translated, it gives CASSVGITPEQFF.

The rearrangement uses TRBV11-3 and TRBJ2-5, with unresolved D. The CDR3 is made up of 14 amino acids. V gave up 1 base and J gave up 1 base, with 7 bases separating them. CDR1 is SGHNT, CDR2 YENEEA, per germline. The CDR3 sequence: CASSLGQFQETQYF. For the CDR3, the DNA is TGTGCCAGCAGCTTAGGACAATTCCAAGAGACCCAGTACTTC.

This clone came up once. The chain links TRBV6-5 to TRBJ1-5; D is uncertain. Per germline, CDR1 MNHEY and CDR2 SVGAGI. Trimming cost V 2 bases and J 7 bases, with 9 bases left between them. The CDR3 covers 13 residues. CDR3 residues: CASSYADGQPQHF. The DNA for the CDR3 is TGTGCCAGCAGTTACGCGGACGGACAGCCCCAGCATTTT.

The chain joins TRBV19 to TRBJ1-5, with D unresolved. V dropped 10 bases and J dropped 4 bases, with 17 bases sitting between them. Per germline, CDR1 LNHDA and CDR2 SQIVND (reference sequence). CDR3 size: 14 residues. CDR3 in DNA: TGTGCCATCAGTATGGTGGGCGGGAATCAGCCCCAGCATTTT. Its protein is CAISMVGGNQPQHF. Full variable domain (remainder filled in from reference TRBV19 and TRBJ1-5): DGGITQSPKYLFRKEGQNVTLSCEQNLNHDAMYWYRQDPGQGLRLIYYSQIVNDFQKGDIAEGYSVSREKKESFPLTVTSAQKNPTAFYLCAISMVGGNQPQHFGDGTRLSIL.

The chain uses TRBV29-1 and TRBJ2-7, with 7 bases matching TRBD2. In germline, CDR1 is SQVTM, CDR2 ANQGSEA. Trimming at V came to 4 bases and at J to 2 bases, leaving 5 bases not matched to a gene. This CDR3 is built from 13 residues. CDR3 in DNA: TGCAGCGTTGGGACGGGAGGAGCCTACGAGCAGTACTTC. This encodes CSVGTGGAYEQYF.

This chain uses TRBV9 with TRBJ2-6; D remains ambiguous. The CDR3 totals 15 residues. Looked up from germline, CDR1 is SGDLS and CDR2 is YYNGEE. Trimming left V 3 bases short and J 4 bases short, with 11 bases between. Here the CDR3 reads CASSGVRRGANVLTF. The CDR3 nucleotides are TGTGCCAGCAGCGGAGTGAGACGGGGGGCCAACGTCCTGACTTTC.

This chain joins TRBV18 and TRBJ1-4; 7 bases align to TRBD1. V trimming: 2 bases; J trimming: 3 bases; junction bases outside the gene matches: 0. Germline V gene sequence: CDR1 KGHSH, CDR2 LQKENI. This CDR3 has 14 amino acids. CDR3 sequence (DNA): TGTGCCAGCTCACCAGGACAGGCTAATGAAAAACTGTTTTTT. Residues: CASSPGQANEKLFF.

This CDR3 is CSALLGYEQYF. As DNA, the CDR3 is TGCAGTGCGCTCTTGGGGTACGAGCAGTACTTC. This chain links TRBV20-1 with TRBJ2-7, with no clear D. The CDR3 is made up of 11 amino acids. V shed 6 bases and J shed 4 bases, with 10 bases lying between them. Germline lookup yields CDR1 DFQATT and CDR2 SNEGSKA (reference sequence).

The rearrangement uses TRBV4-3 and TRBJ2-2; D is perhaps TRBD1 (6 bases). This CDR3 is built from 20 residues. V lost 0 bases and J 1 base, leaving 21 bases between the germline ends. CDR1 is LGHNA, CDR2 YSLEER, per germline. The CDR3 protein is CASSQEGTWFSSLNTGELFF. The CDR3 DNA reads as TGCGCCAGCAGCCAAGAGGGGACATGGTTCTCTTCTTTGAACACCGGGGAGCTGTTTTTT.